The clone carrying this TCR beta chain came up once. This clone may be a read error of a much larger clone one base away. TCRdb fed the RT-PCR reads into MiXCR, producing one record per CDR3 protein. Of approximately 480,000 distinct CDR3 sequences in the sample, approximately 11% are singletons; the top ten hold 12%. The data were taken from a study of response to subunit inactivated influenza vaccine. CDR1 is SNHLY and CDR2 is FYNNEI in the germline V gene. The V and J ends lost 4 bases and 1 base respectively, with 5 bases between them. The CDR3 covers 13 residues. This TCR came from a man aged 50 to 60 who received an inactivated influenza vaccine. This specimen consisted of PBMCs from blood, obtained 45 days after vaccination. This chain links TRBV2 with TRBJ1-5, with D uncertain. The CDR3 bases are TGTGCCAGCAGTGCAGAGAGCAATCAGCCCCAGCATTTT. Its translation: CASSAESNQPQHF.